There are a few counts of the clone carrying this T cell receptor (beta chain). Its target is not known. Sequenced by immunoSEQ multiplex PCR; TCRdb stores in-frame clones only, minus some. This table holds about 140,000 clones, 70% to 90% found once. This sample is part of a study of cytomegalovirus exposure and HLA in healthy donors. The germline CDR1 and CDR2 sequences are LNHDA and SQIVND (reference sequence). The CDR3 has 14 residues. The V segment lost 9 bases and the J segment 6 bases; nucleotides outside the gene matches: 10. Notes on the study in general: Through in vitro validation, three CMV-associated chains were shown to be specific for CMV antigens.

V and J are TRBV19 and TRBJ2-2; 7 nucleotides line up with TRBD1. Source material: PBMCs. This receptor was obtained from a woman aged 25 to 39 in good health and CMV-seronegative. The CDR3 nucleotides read TGTGCCAGCTCACCCGACAGGGAATCCGGGGAGCTGTTTTTT. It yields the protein CASSPDRESGELFF.